The 22 T cell receptor beta chains given below trace back to one sample, sequenced in a study of cytomegalovirus exposure and HLA in healthy donors. Measured with immunoSEQ multiplex PCR; TCRdb has only the in-frame clones, and not every one. Of about 44,000 clones listed, approximately 93% were seen once; the top ten hold approximately 2.1%. Material: PBMCs. These receptors originate from a young woman in good health and CMV-seronegative.

The chain links TRBV11-2 to TRBJ1-1; 7 bases map to TRBD1. Germline V lookup: CDR1 SGHAT, CDR2 FQNNGV. This CDR3 is 15 amino acids long. V lost 2 bases to trimming and J lost 2 bases; unmatched junction nucleotides: 5. CDR3 region: CASSLPGTANTEAFF. The CDR3 nucleotides read TGTGCCAGCAGCTTACCCGGGACAGCCAACACTGAAGCTTTCTTT.

This sequence joins TRBV2 and TRBJ1-1; D perhaps matches TRBD1 (5 bases). This CDR3 has 14 amino acids. Germline V lookup: CDR1 SNHLY, CDR2 FYNNEI. The V end was cut by 7 bases, the J end by 5 bases, with 17 bases between. The CDR3 is CASTGIGGGTEAFF. The CDR3, as DNA: TGTGCCAGCACCGGAATTGGGGGGGGGACTGAAGCTTTCTTT.

CDR3 loop: CASSQLAGGDNEQFF. As DNA, the CDR3 is TGTGCCAGCAGCCAGCTAGCGGGGGGCGACAATGAGCAGTTCTTC. The rearrangement joins TRBV4-2 to TRBJ2-1; 11 bases agree with TRBD2. V gave up 3 bases and J gave up 5 bases; unmatched junction bases: 3. CDR3 length: 15 residues. Germline V gives CDR1 LGHNA, CDR2 YNFKEQ.

V is TRBV18 and J is TRBJ2-2, with 7 bases identical to TRBD1. V trimming: 3 bases; J trimming: 5 bases; junction bases outside the gene matches: 9. Germline CDR1 is KGHSH and CDR2 is LQKENI. The CDR3 length is 16 residues. CDR3 in amino acids: CASSPLDREYTGELFF. CDR3 bases: TGTGCCAGCTCACCTCTCGACAGGGAATATACCGGGGAGCTGTTTTTT.

V is TRBV4-1 and J is TRBJ2-7; 8 nucleotides match TRBD1. V shed 5 bases, J shed 7 bases, and the junction held 13 bases outside the gene matches. CDR3 size: 15 residues. Germline V gene sequence: CDR1 MGHRA, CDR2 YSYEKL. For the CDR3, the DNA is TGCGCCAGCAGCGGGCGGGACAGGCGCGCGGGAGAGCAGTACTTC. This gives the protein CASSGRDRRAGEQYF.

CDR3 residues: CATSREQSYGYTF. The CDR3 DNA follows: TGTGCCACCAGCAGAGAACAGAGCTATGGCTACACCTTC. The rearrangement joins TRBV15 to TRBJ1-2; D unresolved. The CDR3 runs to 13 residues. Trimming took off 0 bases at V and 4 bases at J, with 6 bases between the two ends. Germline V gene data show CDR1 as LNHNV and CDR2 as YYDKDF (reference sequence).

This chain joins TRBV28 and TRBJ2-5; D uncertain. From germline, CDR1 is MDHEN and CDR2 SYDVKM. V was trimmed by 2 bases and J by 5 bases, leaving 3 bases between them. The CDR3 runs 11 residues. CDR3: CASSLTETQYF. The CDR3 region has the DNA TGTGCCAGCAGTTTAACTGAGACCCAGTACTTC.

The V call is TRBV5-1, the J call TRBJ2-6, with D possibly matching TRBD2 (6 bases). V lost 6 bases, J lost 3 bases, and 16 bases lay in between. In germline, CDR1 is SGHRS, CDR2 YFSETQ. The CDR3 spans 16 residues. In DNA, the CDR3 is TGCGCCAGCAACCTCAATGGAGGGGATGGGGCCAACGTCCTGACTTTC. It specifies CASNLNGGDGANVLTF. The full variable domain, with the rest looked up from reference TRBV5-1 and TRBJ2-6, is KAGVTQTPRYLIKTRGQQVTLSCSPISGHRSVSWYQQTPGQGLQFLFEYFSETQRNKGNFPGRFSGRQFSNSRSEMNVSTLELGDSALYLCASNLNGGDGANVLTFGAGSRLTVL.

The gene calls are TRBV29-1 and TRBJ2-7, with 11 bases aligning to TRBD1. Trimming at V came to 1 base and at J to 11 bases, leaving 13 bases not matched to a gene. CDR1 is SQVTM, CDR2 ANQGSEA, per germline. CDR3 length equals 15 residues. The CDR3 region has the DNA TGCAGCGTTGAAGGTCCCGGGACAGGGGGTACTAAGGAGTACTTC. This codes for CSVEGPGTGGTKEYF.

The chain joins TRBV28 to TRBJ2-7; tentative D call: TRBD2 (5 bases). V was clipped by 3 bases and J by 0 bases, with 6 bases between them. Germline CDR1 is MDHEN and CDR2 is SYDVKM. The CDR3 contains 13 residues. CDR3 sequence (DNA): TGTGCCAGCAGTTTTGCGGGCTCCTACGAGCAGTACTTC. This sequence encodes CASSFAGSYEQYF.

This clone has only a few counts. The chain recombines TRBV5-8 with TRBJ1-5; 7 bases are a match to TRBD1. V lost 5 bases to trimming and J lost 1 base; unmatched junction nucleotides: 6. The CDR3 has 15 residues. Per germline, CDR1 SGHTS and CDR2 YDEGEE. The CDR3 here is CASRLGQMSNQPQHF. The CDR3 DNA is TGTGCCAGCAGACTGGGACAGATGAGCAATCAGCCCCAGCATTTT.

This chain joins TRBV11-3 and TRBJ2-1; D gene ambiguous. V dropped 1 base and J dropped 3 bases, with 4 bases sitting between them. The germline gives CDR1 SGHNT, CDR2 YENEEA. There are 13 residues in the CDR3. The CDR3 loop reads CASSLGSYNEQFF. The DNA of the CDR3 is TGTGCCAGCAGCTTAGGCAGCTACAATGAGCAGTTCTTC.

This clone was seen only a few times. V and J are TRBV28 and TRBJ1-5, with 8 bases matching TRBD1. The CDR3 loop spans 14 amino acids. Looked up from germline, CDR1 is MDHEN and CDR2 is SYDVKM. The V segment lost 3 bases and the J segment 7 bases; nucleotides outside the gene matches: 5. The CDR3 nucleotides read TGTGCCAGCAGTTTGACAGGGGAACAACAGCCCCAGCATTTT. This sequence encodes CASSLTGEQQPQHF.

This sequence joins TRBV9 and TRBJ2-5, with a possible D match to TRBD2 (5 bases). V was pared by 0 bases and J by 0 bases, with 6 bases between. The CDR3 is 14 residues long. In germline, CDR1 is SGDLS, CDR2 YYNGEE. CDR3 bases: TGTGCCAGCAGCGTAGTAGCGTACCAAGAGACCCAGTACTTC. Its translation: CASSVVAYQETQYF.

The gene calls are TRBV19 and TRBJ1-1, with no clear D. Germline CDR1 LNHDA, CDR2 SQIVND (reference sequence). The CDR3 covers 13 residues. V gave up 3 bases and J gave up 4 bases, with 9 bases separating them. The CDR3 nucleotides are TGTGCCAGTAGTATCGGGGAGGCCACTGAAGCTTTCTTT. It yields the protein CASSIGEATEAFF.

This sequence joins TRBV27 and TRBJ2-1; D is ambiguous. CDR1 is MNHEY, CDR2 SMNVEV, per germline (reference sequence). Trimming left V 2 bases short and J 2 bases short, with 7 bases between. CDR3 length: 14 residues. Here the CDR3 DNA reads TGTGCCAGCAGTTTAGGCACCACCTACAATGAGCAGTTCTTC. Encoded protein: CASSLGTTYNEQFF.

The chain links TRBV18 to TRBJ1-1; 7 bases fit TRBD1. V gave up 4 bases and J gave up 11 bases; unmatched junction bases: 10. This CDR3 comprises 13 residues. Germline V gene sequence: CDR1 KGHSH, CDR2 LQKENI. The CDR3 loop is CASSLETRGYAFF. The DNA for the CDR3 is TGTGCCAGCTCACTCGAAACCAGGGGGTACGCTTTCTTT.

The chain uses TRBV5-1 and TRBJ1-1; D is unclear. This CDR3 is built from 13 residues. CDR1 SGHRS and CDR2 YFSETQ come from the germline V gene. Trimming removed 4 bases from V and 1 base from J, with 8 bases in between. This chain's CDR3 is CASSVQENTEAFF. CDR3 DNA: TGCGCCAGCAGCGTTCAGGAGAACACTGAAGCTTTCTTT.

The chain is built from TRBV13 and TRBJ2-7, with 8 bases lining up with TRBD1. The germline V gene encodes CDR1 PRHDT and CDR2 FYEKMQ (reference sequence). The CDR3 loop spans 13 amino acids. J lost 4 bases, V lost 3 bases, and 2 bases had no gene match. The CDR3 bases are TGTGCCAGCAGCTTCAGGGGGCCGTACGAGCAGTACTTC. This sequence encodes CASSFRGPYEQYF.

The chain combines TRBV6-6 with TRBJ1-1; possibly TRBD1 for D (5 bases). The CDR3 loop spans 13 amino acids. Per the germline V gene, CDR1 is MNHNY and CDR2 is SVGAGI (reference sequence). Trimming removed 2 bases from V and 6 bases from J, with 10 bases in between. The CDR3 DNA follows: TGTGCCAGCAGTTACGCACAGGTCTCTGAAGCTTTCTTT. It translates to CASSYAQVSEAFF.

Only one count was recorded for this clone. The rearrangement links TRBV10-3 to TRBJ1-2, with TRBD1 as a possible D gene (6 bases). Germline V CDR1 and CDR2: ENHRY, SYGVKD. With 10 bases removed from V and 2 bases from J, the gap between germline ends came to 14 bases. The CDR3 runs to 13 residues. The CDR3, as DNA: TGTGCCACCCTCCAGACAGGAAACTATGGCTACACCTTC. Its translation is CATLQTGNYGYTF.

This chain links TRBV28 with TRBJ1-1; 8 bases align to TRBD1. CDR1 MDHEN and CDR2 SYDVKM come from the germline V gene. CDR3 size: 15 residues. V trimming: 2 bases; J trimming: 0 bases; junction bases outside the gene matches: 2. CDR3 nucleotides: TGTGCCAGCAGTTTAGGGGACAGGATGAACACTGAAGCTTTCTTT. Translating gives CASSLGDRMNTEAFF.